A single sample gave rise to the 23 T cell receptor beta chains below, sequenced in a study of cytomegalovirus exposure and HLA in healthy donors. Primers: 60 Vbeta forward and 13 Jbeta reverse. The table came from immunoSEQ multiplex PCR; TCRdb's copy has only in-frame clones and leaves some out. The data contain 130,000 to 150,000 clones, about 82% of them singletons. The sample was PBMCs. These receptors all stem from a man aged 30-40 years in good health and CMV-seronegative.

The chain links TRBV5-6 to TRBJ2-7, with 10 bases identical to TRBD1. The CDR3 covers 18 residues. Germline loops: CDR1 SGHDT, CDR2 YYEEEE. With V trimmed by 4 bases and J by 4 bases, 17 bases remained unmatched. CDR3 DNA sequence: TGTGCCAGCAGCCTAATTCGACAGGGGGCGGGATCCCGTTACGAGCAGTACTTC. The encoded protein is CASSLIRQGAGSRYEQYF.

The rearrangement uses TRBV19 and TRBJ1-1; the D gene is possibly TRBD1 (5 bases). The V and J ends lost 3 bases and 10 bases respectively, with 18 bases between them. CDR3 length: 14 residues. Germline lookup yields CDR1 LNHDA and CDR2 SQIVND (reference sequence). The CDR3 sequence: CASSIGQGPKRAFF. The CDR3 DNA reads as TGTGCCAGTAGTATTGGGCAGGGCCCGAAGAGAGCTTTCTTT.

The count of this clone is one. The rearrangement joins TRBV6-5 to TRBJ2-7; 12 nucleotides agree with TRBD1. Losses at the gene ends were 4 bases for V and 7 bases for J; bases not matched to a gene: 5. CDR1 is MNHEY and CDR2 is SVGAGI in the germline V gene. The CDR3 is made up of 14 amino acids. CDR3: CASSWGQGALEQYF. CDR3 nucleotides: TGTGCCAGCAGTTGGGGACAGGGGGCATTGGAGCAGTACTTC.

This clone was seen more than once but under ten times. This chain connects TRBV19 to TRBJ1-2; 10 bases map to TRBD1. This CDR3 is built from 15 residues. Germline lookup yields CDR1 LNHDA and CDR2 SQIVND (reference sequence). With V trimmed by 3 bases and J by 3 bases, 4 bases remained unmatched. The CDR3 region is CASSIGTGDHYGYTF. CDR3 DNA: TGTGCCAGTAGTATTGGGACAGGGGATCACTATGGCTACACCTTC.

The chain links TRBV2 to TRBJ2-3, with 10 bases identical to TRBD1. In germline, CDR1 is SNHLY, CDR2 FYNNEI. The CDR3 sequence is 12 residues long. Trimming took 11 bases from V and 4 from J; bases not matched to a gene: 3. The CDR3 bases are TGTGCCGGACAGGGGGAACCAGATACGCAGTATTTT. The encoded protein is CAGQGEPDTQYF. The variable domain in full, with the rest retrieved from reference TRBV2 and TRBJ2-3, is EPEVTQTPSHQVTQMGQEVILRCVPISNHLYFYWYRQILGQKVEFLVSFYNNEISEKSEIFDDQFSVERPDGSNFTLKIRSTKLEDSAMYFCAGQGEPDTQYFGPGTRLTVL.

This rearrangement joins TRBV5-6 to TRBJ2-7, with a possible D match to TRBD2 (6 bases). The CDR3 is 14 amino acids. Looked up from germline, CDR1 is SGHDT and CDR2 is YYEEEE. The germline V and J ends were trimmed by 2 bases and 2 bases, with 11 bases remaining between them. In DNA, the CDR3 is TGTGCCAGCAGCTTTGAGGGAGGAACCTACGAGCAGTACTTC. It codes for CASSFEGGTYEQYF.

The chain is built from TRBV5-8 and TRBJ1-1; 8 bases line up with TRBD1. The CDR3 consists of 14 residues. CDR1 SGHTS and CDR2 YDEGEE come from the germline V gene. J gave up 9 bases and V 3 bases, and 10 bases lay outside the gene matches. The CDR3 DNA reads TGTGCCAGCAGCTCGACCTGGACAGGGATTCAAGCTTTCTTT. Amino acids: CASSSTWTGIQAFF.

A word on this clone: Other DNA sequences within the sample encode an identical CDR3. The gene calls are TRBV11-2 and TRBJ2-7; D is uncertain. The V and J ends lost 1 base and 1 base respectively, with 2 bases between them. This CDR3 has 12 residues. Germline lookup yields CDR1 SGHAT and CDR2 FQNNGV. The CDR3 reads CASSLVSYEQYF. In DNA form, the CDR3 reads TGTGCCAGCAGCTTAGTATCCTACGAGCAGTACTTC.

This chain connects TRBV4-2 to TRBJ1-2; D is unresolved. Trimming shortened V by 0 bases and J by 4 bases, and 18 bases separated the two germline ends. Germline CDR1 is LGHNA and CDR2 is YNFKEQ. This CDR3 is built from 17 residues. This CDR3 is CASSQDPLGDVSYGYTF. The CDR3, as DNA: TGTGCCAGCAGCCAAGATCCCCTAGGAGACGTAAGCTATGGCTACACCTTC.

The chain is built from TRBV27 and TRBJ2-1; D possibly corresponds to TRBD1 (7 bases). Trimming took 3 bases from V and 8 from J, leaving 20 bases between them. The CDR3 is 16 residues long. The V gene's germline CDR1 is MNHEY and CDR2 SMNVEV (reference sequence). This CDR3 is CASSFWGRGRGDEQFF. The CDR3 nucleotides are TGTGCCAGCAGTTTCTGGGGAAGGGGCAGGGGGGATGAGCAGTTCTTC.

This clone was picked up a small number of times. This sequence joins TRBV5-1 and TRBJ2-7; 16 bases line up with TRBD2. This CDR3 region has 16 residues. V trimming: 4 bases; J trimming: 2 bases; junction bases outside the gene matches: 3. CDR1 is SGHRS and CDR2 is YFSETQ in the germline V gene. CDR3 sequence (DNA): TGCGCCAGCAGCCCGGGACTAGCGGGAGGGCCCTACGAGCAGTACTTC. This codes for CASSPGLAGGPYEQYF.

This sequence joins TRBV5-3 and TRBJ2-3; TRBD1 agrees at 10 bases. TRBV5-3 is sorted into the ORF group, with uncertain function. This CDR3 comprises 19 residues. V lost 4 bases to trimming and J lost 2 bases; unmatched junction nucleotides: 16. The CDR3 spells CARSLERGQGTLDTDTQYF. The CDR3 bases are TGTGCCAGAAGCCTTGAAAGGGGACAGGGGACCCTAGACACAGATACGCAGTATTTT.

The CDR3 DNA sequence: TGCGCCAGCAGCTTGGGGAAGACTAGCGGGAGAACGGACGAGCAGTACTTC. The encoded protein is CASSLGKTSGRTDEQYF. The V gene is TRBV5-1, the J gene TRBJ2-7; 12 nucleotides align to TRBD2. The CDR3 has 17 amino acids. J lost 5 bases, V lost 0 bases, and 9 bases had no gene match. The germline CDR1 and CDR2 sequences are SGHRS and YFSETQ.

The chain's CDR3 is CASSVAGQETQYF. The CDR3, as DNA: TGTGCCAGCAGCGTAGCGGGGCAAGAGACCCAGTACTTC. V and J are TRBV9 and TRBJ2-5, with a possible D match to TRBD2 (5 bases). Deletions cut 0 bases from V and 2 bases from J, with 5 bases between. Germline V lookup: CDR1 SGDLS, CDR2 YYNGEE. The CDR3 extends over 13 amino acids. Using reference TRBV9 and TRBJ2-5 for the parts outside the CDR3, the full variable domain is DSGVTQTPKHLITATGQRVTLRCSPRSGDLSVYWYQQSLDQGLQFLIQYYNGEERAKGNILERFSAQQFPDLHSELNLSSLELGDSALYFCASSVAGQETQYFGPGTRLLVL.

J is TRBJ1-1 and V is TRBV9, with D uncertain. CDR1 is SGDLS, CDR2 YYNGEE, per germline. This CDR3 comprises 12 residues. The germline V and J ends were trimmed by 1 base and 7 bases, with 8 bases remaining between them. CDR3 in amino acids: CASSVKGDEAFF. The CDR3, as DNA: TGTGCCAGCAGCGTAAAGGGAGATGAAGCTTTCTTT.

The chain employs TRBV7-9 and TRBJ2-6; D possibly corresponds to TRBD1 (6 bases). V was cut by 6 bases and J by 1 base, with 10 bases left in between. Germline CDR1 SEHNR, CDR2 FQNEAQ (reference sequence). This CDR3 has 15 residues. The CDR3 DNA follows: TGTGCCAGCAGTCATACAGGGTCTGGGGCCAACGTCCTGACTTTC. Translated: CASSHTGSGANVLTF.

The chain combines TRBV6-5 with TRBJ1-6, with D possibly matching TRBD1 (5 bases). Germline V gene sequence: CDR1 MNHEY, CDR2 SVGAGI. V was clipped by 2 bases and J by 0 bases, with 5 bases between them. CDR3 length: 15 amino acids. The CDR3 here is CASSYDSSYNSPLHF. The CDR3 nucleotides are TGTGCCAGCAGTTACGACAGCTCCTATAATTCACCCCTCCACTTT.

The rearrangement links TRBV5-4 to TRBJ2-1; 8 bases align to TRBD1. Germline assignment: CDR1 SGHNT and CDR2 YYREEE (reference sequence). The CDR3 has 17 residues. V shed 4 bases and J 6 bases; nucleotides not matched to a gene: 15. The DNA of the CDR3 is TGTGCCAGCAGCCGTAGCCCCGACAGGGGAGGAATCAATGAGCAGTTCTTC. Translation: CASSRSPDRGGINEQFF.

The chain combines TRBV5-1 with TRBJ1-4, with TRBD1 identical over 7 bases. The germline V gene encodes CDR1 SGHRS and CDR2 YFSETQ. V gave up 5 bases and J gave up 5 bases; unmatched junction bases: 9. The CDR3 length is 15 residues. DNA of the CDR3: TGCGCCAGCAGACCCCAGACAGGGACCAATGAAAAACTGTTTTTT. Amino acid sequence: CASRPQTGTNEKLFF. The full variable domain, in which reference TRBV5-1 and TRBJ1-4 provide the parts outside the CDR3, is KAGVTQTPRYLIKTRGQQVTLSCSPISGHRSVSWYQQTPGQGLQFLFEYFSETQRNKGNFPGRFSGRQFSNSRSEMNVSTLELGDSALYLCASRPQTGTNEKLFFGSGTQLSVL.

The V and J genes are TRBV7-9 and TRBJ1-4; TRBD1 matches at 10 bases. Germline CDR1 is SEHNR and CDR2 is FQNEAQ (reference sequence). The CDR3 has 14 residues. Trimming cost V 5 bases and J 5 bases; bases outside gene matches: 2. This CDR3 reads CASSMGQGNEKLFF. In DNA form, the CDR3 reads TGTGCCAGCAGCATGGGACAGGGGAATGAAAAACTGTTTTTT.

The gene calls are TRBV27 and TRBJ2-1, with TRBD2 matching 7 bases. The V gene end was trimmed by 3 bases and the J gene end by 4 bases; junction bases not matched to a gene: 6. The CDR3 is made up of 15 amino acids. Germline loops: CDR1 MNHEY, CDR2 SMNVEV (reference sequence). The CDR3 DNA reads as TGTGCCAGCAGTTTGGGGGGGAGGGTTTACAATGAGCAGTTCTTC. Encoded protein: CASSLGGRVYNEQFF.

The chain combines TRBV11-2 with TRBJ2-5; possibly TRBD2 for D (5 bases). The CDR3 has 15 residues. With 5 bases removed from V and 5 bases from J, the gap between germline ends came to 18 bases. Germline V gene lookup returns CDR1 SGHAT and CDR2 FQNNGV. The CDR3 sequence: CASSLLGEHWETQYF. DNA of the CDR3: TGTGCCAGCAGCCTACTAGGCGAGCATTGGGAGACCCAGTACTTC. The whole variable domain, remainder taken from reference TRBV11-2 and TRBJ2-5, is EAGVAQSPRYKIIEKRQSVAFWCNPISGHATLYWYQQILGQGPKLLIQFQNNGVVDDSQLPKDRFSAERLKGVDSTLKIQPAKLEDSAVYLCASSLLGEHWETQYFGPGTRLLVL.

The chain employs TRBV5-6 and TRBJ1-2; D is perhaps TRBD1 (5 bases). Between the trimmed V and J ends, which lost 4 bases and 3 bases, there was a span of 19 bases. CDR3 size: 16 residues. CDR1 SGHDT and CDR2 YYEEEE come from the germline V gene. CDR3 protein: CASSEVGQGHHYGYTF. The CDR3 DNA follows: TGTGCCAGCAGCGAAGTCGGACAAGGCCACCACTATGGCTACACCTTC.